The source of this TCR beta chain is a study of metastatic and nonmetastatic thyroid tumors. Across the study: Repertoire comparison spanned blood and tumor or nodule tissue of malignant and benign thyroid patients.

This clone was recorded many times. Thyroid surgery was performed in patients who had received no treatment beforehand. Using MiXCR, TCRdb reanalyzed the PCR reads. The table records tens of thousands of clones, 15% to 20% of them present only once. After removal of 5 bases from V and 2 bases from J, the junction contained 11 bases not matched to a gene. Germline assignment: CDR1 DFQATT and CDR2 SNEGSKA (reference sequence). The CDR3 is 16 amino acids. This receptor was taken from a female donor with papillary thyroid cancer or a benign thyroid nodule (not recorded which). Some clones in this sample may be carry-over from other donors' samples. What was sequenced was blood. The chain couples TRBV20-1 to TRBJ2-7; 11 bases align to TRBD2. The DNA for the CDR3 is TGCAGTGCTTTTAATACCGGGACTAGCGGTACCTACGAGCAGTACTTC. As protein: CSAFNTGTSGTYEQYF.